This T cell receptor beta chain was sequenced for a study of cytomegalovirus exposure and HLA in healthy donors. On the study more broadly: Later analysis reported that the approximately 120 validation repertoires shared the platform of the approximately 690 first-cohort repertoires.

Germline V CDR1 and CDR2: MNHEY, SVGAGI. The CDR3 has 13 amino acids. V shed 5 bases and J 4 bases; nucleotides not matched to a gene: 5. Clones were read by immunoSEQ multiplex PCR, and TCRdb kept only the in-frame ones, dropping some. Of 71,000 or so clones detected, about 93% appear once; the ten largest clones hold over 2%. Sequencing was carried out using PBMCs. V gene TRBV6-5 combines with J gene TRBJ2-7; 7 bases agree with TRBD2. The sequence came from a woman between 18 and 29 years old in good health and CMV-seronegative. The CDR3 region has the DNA TGTGCCAGCAGTCGACCTAGCGGTTACGAGCAGTACTTC. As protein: CASSRPSGYEQYF.